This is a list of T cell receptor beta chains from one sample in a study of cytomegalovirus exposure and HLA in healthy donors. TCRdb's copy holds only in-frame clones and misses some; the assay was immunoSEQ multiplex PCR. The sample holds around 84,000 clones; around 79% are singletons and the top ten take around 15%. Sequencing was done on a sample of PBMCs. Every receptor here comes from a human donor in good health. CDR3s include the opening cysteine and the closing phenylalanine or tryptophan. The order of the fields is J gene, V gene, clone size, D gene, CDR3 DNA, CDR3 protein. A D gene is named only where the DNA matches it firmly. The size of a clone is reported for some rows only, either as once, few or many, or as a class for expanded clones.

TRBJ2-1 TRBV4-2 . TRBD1 TGTGCCAGCAGCCAAGTGGGACAGGGGGGTCGGAATGAGCAGTTCTTC CASSQVGQGGRNEQFF
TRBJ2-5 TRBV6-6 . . TGTGCCAGCAGTTCCATGAGCAGGGGCGGAGAGACCCAGTACTTC CASSSMSRGGETQYF
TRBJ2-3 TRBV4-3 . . TGCGCCAGCAGCCAAATGGGGGCGACAGATACGCAGTATTTT CASSQMGATDTQYF
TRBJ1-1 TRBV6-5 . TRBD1 TGTGCCAGCAGCAACAGGGGGATGAACACTGAAGCTTTCTTT CASSNRGMNTEAFF
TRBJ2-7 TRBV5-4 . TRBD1 TGTGCCAGCAGCTTCACAGGGGGCGTCGACTACGAGCAGTACTTC CASSFTGGVDYEQYF
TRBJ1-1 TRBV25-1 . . TGTGCCAGCAGTGAATGGGGGGAAAACACTGAAGCTTTCTTT CASSEWGENTEAFF
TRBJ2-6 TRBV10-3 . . TGTGCCATCAGTGAACGCGACTCTGGGGCCAACGTCCTGACTTTC CAISERDSGANVLTF
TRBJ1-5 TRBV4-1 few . TGCGCCAGCAGCCAAGAGGCATTTCGGGGCAATCAGCCCCAGCATTTT CASSQEAFRGNQPQHF
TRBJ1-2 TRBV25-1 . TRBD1 TGTGCCAGCAGTGAAGTTTCGGGGACAGGGGAGGGCTACACCTTC CASSEVSGTGEGYTF
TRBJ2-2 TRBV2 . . TGTGCCAGCAAGCGGACAGAGAACACCGGGGAGCTGTTTTTT CASKRTENTGELFF
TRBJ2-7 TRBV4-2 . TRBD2 TGTGCCAGCAGCCAAGATGCTAGCGGGGGGGCCGGGGAGCAGTACTTC CASSQDASGGAGEQYF
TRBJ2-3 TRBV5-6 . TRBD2 TGTGCCAGCAGCTTGTTGACTAGCGGGGTGGGAGATACGCAGTATTTT CASSLLTSGVGDTQYF
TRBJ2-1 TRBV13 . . TGTGCCAGCAGCTTGGAGAAGGAGCAGTTCTTC CASSLEKEQFF
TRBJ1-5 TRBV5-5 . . TGTGCCAGCAGCTTGACCGCGGGGAATCAGCCCCAGCATTTT CASSLTAGNQPQHF
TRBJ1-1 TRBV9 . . TGTGCCAGCAGCGCCGCCCTAAGGGGCAGCACTGAAGCTTTCTTT CASSAALRGSTEAFF
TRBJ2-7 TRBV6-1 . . TGTGCCAGCAGTGAACCCGGTTACGAGCAGTACTTC CASSEPGYEQYF
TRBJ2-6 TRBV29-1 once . TGCAGCGTTGGCGGCCCCGGGGTGGGGGCCAACGTCCTGACTTTC CSVGGPGVGANVLTF
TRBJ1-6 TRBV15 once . TGTGCCACCAGGGAGTACGGTAGCTCCTATAATTCACCCCTCCACTTT CATREYGSSYNSPLHF
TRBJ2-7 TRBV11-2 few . TGTGCCAGCAGCGCGATAATCCTAGGGGCGGACGCCTACGAGCAGTACTTC CASSAIILGADAYEQYF
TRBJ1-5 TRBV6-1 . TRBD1 TGTGCCAGCAGGAAACTAGGACAGGGGGATCAGCCCCAGCATTTT CASRKLGQGDQPQHF
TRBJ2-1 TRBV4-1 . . TGCGCCAGCAGCCAAGGAGGGGGTGAGCAGTTCTTC CASSQGGGEQFF
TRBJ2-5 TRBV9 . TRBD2 TGTGCCAGCAGCGCAAGCGGGGGGGTTAGGGAGACCCAGTACTTC CASSASGGVRETQYF
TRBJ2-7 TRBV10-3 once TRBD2 TGTGCCATCAGTGCGACTAGCGGGGGGAATGTCTACGAGCAGTACTTC CAISATSGGNVYEQYF
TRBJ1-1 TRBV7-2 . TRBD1 TGTGCCAGCAGCTTAGTGTACAGGGGGGTAGTAAGAGCTTTCTTT CASSLVYRGVVRAFF
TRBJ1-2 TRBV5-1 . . TGCGCCAGCAGCTTGCGCGCCGCTAACTATGGCTACACCTTC CASSLRAANYGYTF
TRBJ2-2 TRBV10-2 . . TGCGCCAGCAGGGACAAGAACACCGGGGAGCTGTTTTTT CASRDKNTGELFF
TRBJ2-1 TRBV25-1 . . TGTGCCAGCAGCAGGGGAATCAGCTCCTACAATGAGCAGTTCTTC CASSRGISSYNEQFF
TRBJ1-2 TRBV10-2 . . TGCGCCAGCGGAGAGGGTGGGAACTATGGCTACACCTTC CASGEGGNYGYTF
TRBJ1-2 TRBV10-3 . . TGTGCCATCAGTGGACAGGCCGGACTTGGCTACACCTTC CAISGQAGLGYTF
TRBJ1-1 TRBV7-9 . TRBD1 TGTTCCAGCAGCTTACTGGGGACAGAGAACACTGAAGCTTTCTTT CSSSLLGTENTEAFF
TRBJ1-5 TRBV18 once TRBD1 TGTGCCAGCTCACCACGGGACAGTGATCAGCCCCAGCATTTT CASSPRDSDQPQHF
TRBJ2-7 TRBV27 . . TGTGCCAGCAGGGGAACAGGGCCAAGGTCCTACGAGCAGTACTTC CASRGTGPRSYEQYF
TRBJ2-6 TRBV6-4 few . TGTGCCAGCAGTGACACAAGCTCTGGGGCCAACGTCCTGACTTTC CASSDTSSGANVLTF
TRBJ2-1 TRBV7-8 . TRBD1 TGTGCCAGCAGCTTAGACAGGGGTAATGAGCAGTTCTTC CASSLDRGNEQFF
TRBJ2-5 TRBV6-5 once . TGTGCCAGCAGTTACTCACGGGGGGCAGGGGAGACCCAGTACTTC CASSYSRGAGETQYF